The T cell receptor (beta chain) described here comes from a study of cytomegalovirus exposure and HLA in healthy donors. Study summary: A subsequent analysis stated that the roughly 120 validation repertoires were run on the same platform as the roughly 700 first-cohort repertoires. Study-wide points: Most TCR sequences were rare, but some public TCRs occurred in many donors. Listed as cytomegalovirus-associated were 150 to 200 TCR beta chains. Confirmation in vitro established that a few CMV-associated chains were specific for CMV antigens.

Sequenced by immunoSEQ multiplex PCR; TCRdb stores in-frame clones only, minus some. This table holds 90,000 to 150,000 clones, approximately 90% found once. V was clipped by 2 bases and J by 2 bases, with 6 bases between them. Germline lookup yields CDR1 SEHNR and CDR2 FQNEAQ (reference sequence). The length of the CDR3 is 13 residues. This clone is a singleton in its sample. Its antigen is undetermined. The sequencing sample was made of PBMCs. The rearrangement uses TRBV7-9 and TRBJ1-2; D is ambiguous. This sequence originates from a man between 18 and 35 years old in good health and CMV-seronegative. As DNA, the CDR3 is TGTGCCAGCAGCTTACCCGGGAACTATGGCTACACCTTC. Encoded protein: CASSLPGNYGYTF.